What follows are 9 T cell receptor beta chains derived from one specimen sequenced in a study of regulatory T cells in long-lasting Graves disease. Documented time point: newly diagnosed GD, antithyroid drugs for less than 3 months. Preparation of the TCR library used RNA extracted from PBMCs. Researchers made TCR beta libraries by using iRepertoire HTBI primers and running Arm-PCR on CDR3 regions. TCRdb re-derived calls from the multiplex PCR reads in MiXCR, one entry per CDR3 protein. The table lists roughly 560,000 distinct CDR3 sequences, around 12% of them singletons. The sample was also reused in another study, on T cells in Graves' hyperthyroidism and ophthalmopathy.

The input for sequencing was peripheral blood mononuclear cells (PBMCs), taken at new diagnosis, from a patient treated with antithyroid drugs. All receptors come from a woman in her twenties or thirties with Graves disease.

Ten or more counts support this clonotype. This chain connects TRBV7-9 to TRBJ2-5; D may be TRBD2 (6 bases). Trimming took off 5 bases at V and 4 bases at J, with 20 bases between the two ends. Germline assignment: CDR1 SEHNR and CDR2 FQNEAQ (reference sequence). This CDR3 has 16 residues. The DNA for the CDR3 is TGTGCCAGCAGCCTGACCGGGGGTGTAGGTGGAGAGACCCAGTACTTC. The encoded protein is CASSLTGGVGGETQYF.

This clonotype was observed many times. The chain joins TRBV12-3 or TRBV12-4 to TRBJ1-3; no clear D gene. V was shortened by 5 bases and J by 0 bases, with 14 bases between the two germline ends. This CDR3 comprises 16 residues. CDR3 sequence reads: CASSPLEGFSGNTIYF. CDR3 nucleotides: TGTGCCAGCAGTCCTTTAGAGGGTTTCTCTGGAAACACCATATATTTT.

Remarks on this clonotype: It is likely a read error: a sequence one base away is far more abundant. The chain couples TRBV7-8 to TRBJ2-3, with 7 bases fitting TRBD2. The J call may be faulty, since TRBJ2-7 better matches the DNA end. The CDR3 loop spans 14 amino acids. Germline CDR1 is SGHVS and CDR2 is FQNEAQ. The CDR3 region has the DNA TGTGCCAGCAGCTTTGGCGGGAGCCCCTACGAGCAGTACTTC. Protein: CASSFGGSPYEQYF.

This clonotype has ten or more counts. This chain uses TRBV28 with TRBJ1-4; D gene ambiguous. V lost 2 bases and J lost 11, with 12 bases in between. The CDR3 totals 13 residues. Germline V lookup: CDR1 MDHEN, CDR2 SYDVKM. CDR3 DNA: TGTGCCAGCAGTTTAGTGCAAACGTTGAAACTGTTTTTT. Translated, it gives CASSLVQTLKLFF.

V gene TRBV28 combines with J gene TRBJ1-5; 7 bases agree with TRBD1. The CDR3 totals 16 residues. Looked up from germline, CDR1 is MDHEN and CDR2 is SYDVKM. With V trimmed by 7 bases and J by 0 bases, 9 bases remained unmatched. The DNA of the CDR3 is TGTGCCAGCATCGAAGGGGGCACTAGTAGCAATCAGCCCCAGCATTTT. Translation: CASIEGGTSSNQPQHF.

CDR3 nucleotides: TGTGCCAGCAGTAAATTGACTAGCGGGGAGACCCAGTACTTC. It encodes CASSKLTSGETQYF. This chain links TRBV2 with TRBJ2-5; TRBD2 aligns across 10 bases. The length of the CDR3 is 14 residues. Germline V gene sequence: CDR1 SNHLY, CDR2 FYNNEI. After removal of 5 bases from V and 5 bases from J, the junction contained 5 bases not matched to a gene.

As regards this clonotype: Being one base from a much bigger clone, this may be a read error. In DNA form, the CDR3 reads TGTACCAGCAGCTTAGATAAGGTCAGACCCCTCCACTTT. Translation: CTSSLDKVRPLHF. This chain uses TRBV7-9 with TRBJ1-6; no clear D. Germline V gene data show CDR1 as SEHNR and CDR2 as FQNEAQ (reference sequence). This CDR3 has 13 residues.

The rearrangement uses TRBV30 and TRBJ2-7; D call uncertain. V gave up 0 bases and J gave up 0 bases, with 12 bases separating them. The germline CDR1 and CDR2 sequences are GTSNPN and SVGIG (reference sequence). This CDR3 region has 15 residues. CDR3 sequence reads: CAWSVSVLSSYEQYF. The CDR3 DNA is TGTGCCTGGAGTGTAAGCGTCCTCAGCTCCTACGAGCAGTACTTC.

This clonotype showed up many times. The DNA for the CDR3 is TGTGCCAGCAGCTCTCAGGCGAACACTGAAGCTTTCTTT. This sequence encodes CASSSQANTEAFF. The chain joins TRBV7-2 to TRBJ1-1, with no clear D. The germline gives CDR1 SGHTA, CDR2 FQGNSA. There are 13 residues in the CDR3. V lost 4 bases to trimming and J lost 1 base, with 7 bases between them.